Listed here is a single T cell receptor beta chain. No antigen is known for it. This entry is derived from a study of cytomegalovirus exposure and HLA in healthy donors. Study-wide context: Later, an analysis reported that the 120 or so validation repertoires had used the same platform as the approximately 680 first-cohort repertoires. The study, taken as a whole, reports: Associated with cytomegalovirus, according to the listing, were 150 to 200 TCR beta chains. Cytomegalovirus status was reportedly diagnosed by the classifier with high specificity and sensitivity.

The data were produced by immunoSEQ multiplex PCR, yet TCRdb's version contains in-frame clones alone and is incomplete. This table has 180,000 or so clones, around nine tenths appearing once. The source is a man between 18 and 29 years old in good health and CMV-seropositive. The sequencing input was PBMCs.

CDR3 sequence reads: CAWSVILAGPQETQYF. CDR3 DNA: TGTGCCTGGAGTGTTATACTAGCGGGGCCTCAAGAGACCCAGTACTTC. The chain has TRBV30 and TRBJ2-5; TRBD2 matches 10 bases. The CDR3 is 16 residues long. The V and J ends lost 0 bases and 2 bases, in that order; junction bases with no gene match: 6. Germline V CDR1 and CDR2: GTSNPN, SVGIG (reference sequence).